The rows below give T cell receptor beta chains drawn from one sample of a study of OX40 agonist ivuxolimab in advanced cancers. Generated by immunoSEQ multiplex PCR, the TCRdb table keeps only in-frame clones and is missing some. The sample holds 82,000 or so clones, roughly 90% seen once. Specimen: CD4+ or CD8+ T cells sorted from blood, collected in a trial of the OX40 agonist ivuxolimab. All receptors derive from an adult with an advanced solid tumor such as melanoma, head and neck, liver or kidney cancer. The CDR3 runs from the conserved cysteine through the conserved F or W. A D gene is named only where the DNA matches it firmly. The size of a clone is reported for some rows only, either as once, few or many, or as a class for expanded clones.

J gene	V gene	D gene	clone size	CDR3 length	CDR3 protein	CDR3 DNA
TRBJ2-2	TRBV28	-	-	14	CASSSASPTGELFF	TGTGCCAGCAGTTCCGCGTCTCCCACCGGGGAGCTGTTTTTT
TRBJ2-7	TRBV9	-	-	16	CASSVGGTAISYEQYF	TGTGCCAGCAGCGTAGGAGGGACGGCGATCTCCTACGAGCAGTACTTC
TRBJ2-7	TRBV10-1	TRBD2	once	15	CASQRTSGGQDEQYF	TGCGCCAGCCAGCGGACTAGCGGGGGGCAGGATGAGCAGTACTTC
TRBJ1-3	TRBV6-1	-	-	14	CASSELYSGNTIYF	TGTGCCAGCAGTGAACTTTACTCTGGAAACACCATATATTTT
TRBJ1-2	TRBV9	-	-	14	CASSVAEGAYGYTF	TGTGCCAGCAGCGTAGCGGAAGGGGCGTATGGCTACACCTTC
TRBJ1-1	TRBV4-1	-	-	15	CASSPTDRTNTEAFF	TGCGCCAGCAGCCCTACGGACCGAACGAACACTGAAGCTTTCTTT
TRBJ2-1	TRBV9	-	-	14	CASSPLVTHNEQFF	TGTGCCAGCAGCCCTCTCGTGACCCACAATGAGCAGTTCTTC
TRBJ2-5	TRBV30	-	-	11	CAWSVKETQYF	TGTGCCTGGAGTGTAAAGGAGACCCAGTACTTC
TRBJ2-1	TRBV9	-	-	14	CASSVDGLSNEQFF	TGTGCCAGCAGCGTAGACGGTTTATCCAATGAGCAGTTCTTC
TRBJ1-2	TRBV19	TRBD1	once	18	CASSMGDRGPLNIYGYTF	TGTGCCAGTAGTATGGGGGACAGGGGGCCCCTTAACATCTATGGCTACACCTTC
TRBJ1-2	TRBV19	-	-	15	CASSIGGVGAGSYTF	TGTGCCAGTAGTATAGGAGGGGTGGGAGCCGGTTCCTACACCTTC
TRBJ2-1	TRBV18	-	-	14	CASSPRELLREQFF	TGTGCCAGCTCACCGAGGGAGCTATTGCGTGAGCAGTTCTTC
TRBJ1-4	TRBV2	-	many	11	CASSSNEKLFF	TGTGCCAGCAGTTCTAATGAAAAACTGTTTTTT
TRBJ2-5	TRBV12-5	-	once	11	CASGLVETQYF	TGTGCTAGTGGTTTGGTAGAGACCCAGTACTTC
TRBJ1-4	TRBV5-1	-	-	14	CASSPTTTNEKLFF	TGCGCCAGCAGCCCCACCACAACTAATGAAAAACTGTTTTTT
TRBJ1-3	TRBV9	-	-	17	CASSVDPAGTSGNTIYF	TGTGCCAGCAGCGTAGACCCCGCAGGGACCTCTGGAAACACCATATATTTT
TRBJ2-6	TRBV19	-	-	15	CASSMGLSGANVLTF	TGTGCCAGTAGTATGGGGCTATCTGGGGCCAACGTCCTGACTTTC